Shown below are 17 T cell receptor beta chains from a single sample sequenced in a study of cytomegalovirus exposure and HLA in healthy donors (dated by TCRdb to 2016 to 2017). Library preparation was by the immunoSEQ multiplex PCR assay. The multiplex PCR relied on a mix of 60 forward primers for TCR Vbeta segments and 13 reverse primers for TCR Jbeta segments. Imported from immuneACCESS, the table was reduced by TCRdb to in-frame sequences with V and J called. These copies leave out some clones; in studies compared against another copy, an unresolved V gene accounts for under half, and the cause of the remainder is not known. In this sample the table shows 100,000 to 150,000 clones, roughly 10% of which occur a single time. 4% to 5% of the sample comes from the top ten. The specimen was PBMCs. The receptors derive from a woman under 30 in good health and CMV-seropositive.

The rearrangement links TRBV6-1 to TRBJ1-2; D ambiguous. CDR1 MNHNS and CDR2 SASEGT come from the germline V gene. The ends were cut back, 8 bases at V and 7 bases at J, with 11 bases in the middle. The CDR3 totals 11 residues. The CDR3 loop reads CASRGPAGYTF. CDR3 nucleotide sequence: TGTGCCAGCCGAGGGCCTGCTGGCTACACCTTC.

There are many counts of this clone. The gene calls are TRBV6-5 and TRBJ1-1, with a possible D match to TRBD1 (5 bases). The CDR3 consists of 14 residues. V lost 5 bases, J lost 2 bases, and 12 bases lay in between. Germline assignment: CDR1 MNHEY and CDR2 SVGAGI. The DNA for the CDR3 is TGTGCCAGCAGTAGGGGAGGGGCTAACACTGAAGCTTTCTTT. Amino acids: CASSRGGANTEAFF.

There are a few counts of this clone. At one end, the junction sequence differs from germline, possibly due to a read error. The V gene is TRBV28, the J gene TRBJ2-2; 10 positions agree with TRBD2. The CDR3 runs 16 residues. The germline CDR1 and CDR2 sequences are MDHEN and SYDVKM. The CDR3 sequence is CATIALAGANTGELFF. The CDR3 coding sequence is TGTGCCACAATCGCCCTAGCGGGAGCGAATACCGGGGAGCTGTTTTTT. Drawing the rest from reference TRBV28 and TRBJ2-2, the complete variable domain is DVKVTQSSRYLVKRTGEKVFLECVQDMDHENMFWYRQDPGLGLRLIYFSYDVKMKEKGDIPEGYSVSREKKERFSLILESASTNQTSMYLCATIALAGANTGELFFGEGSRLTVL.

This clone was observed a handful of times. This chain links TRBV19 with TRBJ2-3; TRBD2 agrees at 11 bases. The CDR3 is 15 residues long. The junction had 6 bases not matched to a gene; V was cut back by 5 bases and J by 5 bases. Germline CDR1 and CDR2: LNHDA and SQIVND (reference sequence). The CDR3 sequence: CASSPTGTSGDTQYF. Here the CDR3 DNA reads TGTGCCAGTAGTCCCACCGGGACTAGCGGAGATACGCAGTATTTT. The full variable domain, completed using reference TRBV19 and TRBJ2-3, is DGGITQSPKYLFRKEGQNVTLSCEQNLNHDAMYWYRQDPGQGLRLIYYSQIVNDFQKGDIAEGYSVSREKKESFPLTVTSAQKNPTAFYLCASSPTGTSGDTQYFGPGTRLTVL.

This clone appeared a few times. The V and J genes are TRBV5-1 and TRBJ2-7, with a weak D call TRBD1 (5 bases). Germline-derived CDR1 and CDR2 are SGHRS and YFSETQ. The V gene lost 4 bases and the J gene lost 3 bases, with 11 bases spanning the gap. The CDR3 contains 13 residues. The CDR3 here is CASSPLGHYEQYF. As DNA, the CDR3 is TGCGCCAGCAGCCCCCTGGGGCACTACGAGCAGTACTTC.

CDR3 sequence reads: CASAVGTGGQPQHF. The CDR3 coding sequence is TGTGCCAGCGCCGTCGGGACAGGGGGTCAGCCCCAGCATTTT. The chain combines TRBV27 with TRBJ1-5; 11 bases are a match to TRBD1. The CDR3 covers 14 residues. Trimming cost V 8 bases and J 6 bases; bases outside gene matches: 6. Germline V CDR1 and CDR2: MNHEY, SMNVEV (reference sequence).

This chain uses TRBV19 with TRBJ1-1; D uncertain. Germline assignment: CDR1 LNHDA and CDR2 SQIVND (reference sequence). V was cut by 5 bases and J by 2 bases, with 15 bases left in between. This CDR3 has 15 residues. The CDR3 loop reads CASSGPYRANTEAFF. CDR3 sequence (DNA): TGTGCCAGTAGTGGCCCGTACAGAGCCAACACTGAAGCTTTCTTT.

This clone was observed a handful of times. This chain joins TRBV27 and TRBJ1-1; a possible D gene is TRBD1 (5 bases). Germline CDR1 is MNHEY and CDR2 is SMNVEV (reference sequence). The CDR3 loop spans 14 amino acids. The V gene lost 5 bases and the J gene lost 8 bases, with 18 bases spanning the gap. The CDR3 DNA follows: TGTGCCAGCAGTCCCACCGCGGGGACCTACGAAGCTTTCTTT. Translating it yields CASSPTAGTYEAFF.

The chain has TRBV29-1 and TRBJ2-1, with 10 bases lining up with TRBD2. J was trimmed by 8 bases and V by 7 bases; bases with no gene match: 11. CDR1 and CDR2 from the germline V gene are SQVTM and ANQGSEA. The CDR3 runs 14 residues. CDR3 residues: CSADSSGSTHEQFF. The CDR3 coding sequence is TGCAGCGCGGACTCTAGCGGGAGTACCCATGAGCAGTTCTTC.

This chain joins TRBV28 and TRBJ2-7; D possibly corresponds to TRBD1 (6 bases). CDR1 is MDHEN and CDR2 is SYDVKM in the germline V gene. The CDR3 totals 13 residues. Trimming stripped 6 bases from V and 7 bases from J, with 16 bases between. CDR3 sequence reads: CASSSGQTEEQYF. DNA of the CDR3: TGTGCCAGCAGCAGCGGACAGACCGAAGAGCAGTACTTC.

Only a few counts were recorded for this clone. This chain connects TRBV4-1 to TRBJ2-5; 15 bases fit TRBD2. This CDR3 region has 17 residues. CDR1 and CDR2 from the germline V gene are MGHRA and YSYEKL. J lost 4 bases, V lost 4 bases, and 7 bases had no gene match. CDR3 DNA sequence: TGCGCCAGCAGCCCCGGACTAGCGGGAGGGCAGGGAGAGACCCAGTACTTC. It specifies CASSPGLAGGQGETQYF.

This chain links TRBV28 with TRBJ1-5, with D possibly matching TRBD1 (6 bases). Germline V gene lookup returns CDR1 MDHEN and CDR2 SYDVKM. The ends were cut back, 8 bases at V and 7 bases at J, with 18 bases in the middle. The length of the CDR3 is 14 residues. CDR3 in DNA: TGTGCCAGCGTCGGGGCAGGGGTTCAACAGCCCCAGCATTTT. Protein: CASVGAGVQQPQHF.

CDR3 bases: TGTGCCAGCAGCCTAGCCCTAGCGGGAGTTGAGCAGTTCTTC. Encoded protein: CASSLALAGVEQFF. This chain links TRBV5-5 with TRBJ2-1; the match to TRBD2 covers 10 bases. The length of the CDR3 is 14 residues. The V gene end was trimmed by 4 bases and the J gene end by 9 bases; junction bases not matched to a gene: 7. The germline gives CDR1 SGHKS, CDR2 YYEKEE (reference sequence). Based on the CDR3 plus reference TRBV5-5 and TRBJ2-1, the full variable domain is DAGVTQSPTHLIKTRGQQVTLRCSPISGHKSVSWYQQVLGQGPQFIFQYYEKEERGRGNFPDRFSARQFPNYSSELNVNALLLGDSALYLCASSLALAGVEQFFGPGTRLTVL.

The rearrangement joins TRBV9 to TRBJ1-5, with unresolved D. Germline CDR1 and CDR2: SGDLS and YYNGEE. The CDR3 contains 12 residues. Trimming pared 0 bases from V and 5 bases from J, leaving 3 bases between. Written as DNA, the CDR3 is TGTGCCAGCAGCGTAGTCGATCAGCCCCAGCATTTT. This gives the protein CASSVVDQPQHF.

This clone turned up a few times. The J gene is TRBJ1-5, the V gene TRBV6-5; weak D call: TRBD1 (6 bases). CDR1 is MNHEY, CDR2 SVGAGI, per germline. The V end was cut by 6 bases, the J end by 5 bases, with 14 bases between. The CDR3 runs 14 residues. In DNA, the CDR3 is TGTGCCAGCAGCCAACAGGGAGGGGATCAGCCCCAGCATTTT. Its protein is CASSQQGGDQPQHF.

This clone was seen a handful of times. This chain connects TRBV18 to TRBJ2-2; D call uncertain. Germline CDR1 reads KGHSH; CDR2 reads LQKENI. This CDR3 has 14 amino acids. V lost 4 bases to trimming and J lost 1 base, with 7 bases between them. CDR3 loop: CASSLRENTGELFF. Here the CDR3 DNA reads TGTGCCAGCTCACTAAGAGAGAACACCGGGGAGCTGTTTTTT.

This clone turned up a few times. V gene TRBV6-1 combines with J gene TRBJ2-7, with TRBD2 matching over 10 bases. Germline V lookup: CDR1 MNHNS, CDR2 SASEGT. This CDR3 spans 14 amino acids. V lost 5 bases to trimming and J lost 9 bases; unmatched junction nucleotides: 10. The CDR3 sequence is CASSFTGTSALQYF. The CDR3, as DNA: TGTGCCAGCAGTTTCACCGGGACTAGCGCATTGCAGTACTTC.